One T cell receptor (beta chain) is described in this entry. Its antigen is undetermined. A much larger clone sits a single nucleotide away, making a read error possible. This table comes from immunoSEQ multiplex PCR, and its TCRdb copy is limited to in-frame clones, with some not included. The sample yields 1,200 to 1,500 clones, around 88% seen once. The sample is drawn from a study of T cells and Merkel cell carcinoma outcomes. General study results and limits: Merkel cell carcinoma outcomes were reportedly predicted by repertoire and T-cell density.

This CDR3 spans 13 amino acids. Germline CDR1 and CDR2: SGHRS and YFSETQ. This clonotype was obtained from a human donor with Merkel cell carcinoma. Sequencing was performed on tumor tissue from Merkel cell carcinoma. The V gene is TRBV5-1, the J gene TRBJ2-1; a weak D match, TRBD1 (5 bases). DNA of the CDR3: TGCGCCAGCAACTTGACAGCCTACAATGAGCAGTTCTTC. Translation gives CASNLTAYNEQFF.